Shown below are 24 T cell receptor beta chains from a single sample sequenced in a study of blood T cell repertoires in COVID-19. The method was immunoSEQ multiplex PCR; TCRdb's version includes in-frame clones alone and lacks a portion of them. The sample carries more than 150,000 clones, roughly 89% recorded once. The specimen was peripheral blood. The receptor set was obtained from a man aged 35 to 55 with acute or convalescent COVID-19.

V is TRBV10-3 and J is TRBJ2-3, with D perhaps matching TRBD2 (5 bases). Trimming took 9 bases from V and 2 from J, leaving 18 bases between them. Germline V gene lookup returns CDR1 ENHRY and CDR2 SYGVKD. This CDR3 comprises 15 residues. CDR3 residues: CAIRTGSQNTDTQYF. For the CDR3, the DNA is TGTGCCATACGGACGGGGAGTCAGAACACAGATACGCAGTATTTT.

The rearrangement uses TRBV6-5 and TRBJ1-1; TRBD1 agrees at 10 bases. V lost 5 bases and J lost 2; bases outside the gene matches: 5. The CDR3 loop spans 15 amino acids. Germline loops: CDR1 MNHEY, CDR2 SVGAGI. CDR3 nucleotides: TGTGCCAGCAGTCAGCGGACAGGGGGTAACACTGAAGCTTTCTTT. This encodes CASSQRTGGNTEAFF.

V is TRBV14 and J is TRBJ1-2, with D possibly matching TRBD1 (6 bases). Germline V gives CDR1 SGHDN, CDR2 FVKESK. Trimming cost V 2 bases and J 4 bases, with 17 bases left between them. The CDR3 length is 16 residues. The CDR3 DNA follows: TGTGCCAGCAGCCAATTAGCGGGGGGGCTCGGCTATGGCTACACCTTC. Protein: CASSQLAGGLGYGYTF.

This chain joins TRBV10-3 and TRBJ2-1; D perhaps matches TRBD1 (6 bases). CDR1 is ENHRY and CDR2 is SYGVKD in the germline V gene. The CDR3 covers 14 residues. Trimming left V 0 bases short and J 7 bases short, with 10 bases between. CDR3 region: CAISESRGGNEQFF. In nucleotides, the CDR3 is TGTGCCATCAGTGAGTCGAGAGGGGGAAATGAGCAGTTCTTC.

CDR3 bases: TGTGCCAGCAGCACGGGACAGGTGAACACTGAAGCTTTCTTT. Translating gives CASSTGQVNTEAFF. The V and J genes are TRBV7-9 and TRBJ1-1, with 8 bases identical to TRBD1. Unmatched junction bases numbered 2, after V lost 5 bases and J lost 0 bases. The CDR3 is 14 residues long. The germline V gene encodes CDR1 SEHNR and CDR2 FQNEAQ (reference sequence).

This clone was detected once. The V and J genes are TRBV28 and TRBJ1-2; a possible D gene is TRBD1 (5 bases). Germline CDR1 MDHEN, CDR2 SYDVKM. V was cut by 6 bases and J by 7 bases, with 21 bases left in between. The CDR3 consists of 15 residues. CDR3 bases: TGTGCCAGCAGCCCACAGCGGGGGGGATTAATTGGCTACACCTTC. Its protein product is CASSPQRGGLIGYTF.

The chain couples TRBV7-8 to TRBJ2-3; 8 bases agree with TRBD1. The ends lost 1 base at V and 3 bases at J; junction bases unmatched: 3. CDR1 SGHVS and CDR2 FQNEAQ come from the germline V gene. The CDR3 is made up of 15 amino acids. Here the CDR3 reads CASSLGDRTTDTQYF. The CDR3 DNA sequence: TGTGCCAGCAGCTTAGGGGACAGGACGACAGATACGCAGTATTTT.

The chain uses TRBV18 and TRBJ2-7; 7 bases are shared with TRBD2. The CDR3 length is 16 residues. Germline V CDR1 and CDR2: KGHSH, LQKENI. V was pared by 1 base and J by 6 bases, with 12 bases of the junction left unmatched. The DNA of the CDR3 is TGTGCCAGCTCACCACTTCCGCCGGCTAGCGGAACCGAGCAGTACTTC. Encoded protein: CASSPLPPASGTEQYF.

DNA for the CDR3: TGTGCCTGGACCCTAGGACTAGCGACGTCCAATGAGCAGTTCTTC. Translating it yields CAWTLGLATSNEQFF. This sequence joins TRBV30 and TRBJ2-1; TRBD2 matches 9 bases. V dropped 4 bases and J dropped 6; count of bases not matched to a gene: 10. The CDR3 covers 15 residues. CDR1 and CDR2 (germline): GTSNPN, SVGIG (reference sequence).

The chain couples TRBV4-1 to TRBJ1-2, with 10 nucleotides matching TRBD1. Germline V gene lookup returns CDR1 MGHRA and CDR2 YSYEKL. The trim removed 4 bases at V and 4 bases at J, leaving 12 bases unmatched. This CDR3 is 17 amino acids long. The CDR3 coding sequence is TGCGCCAGCAGCCTGTCCATCGGGACAGGGGAGGGCTATGGCTACACCTTC. Protein sequence: CASSLSIGTGEGYGYTF.

V usage is TRBV15 and J usage is TRBJ2-7; 7 bases match TRBD2. CDR3 size: 18 residues. The J segment lost 3 bases and the V segment lost 0 bases, leaving 14 bases of the junction unmatched. Germline V gives CDR1 LNHNV, CDR2 YYDKDF (reference sequence). CDR3 loop: CATSRDRQGKSGNYEQYF. The CDR3, as DNA: TGTGCCACCAGCAGAGATCGTCAGGGAAAGAGCGGGAACTACGAGCAGTACTTC.

The rearrangement joins TRBV18 to TRBJ2-7; a possible D gene is TRBD2 (7 bases). CDR1 is KGHSH and CDR2 is LQKENI in the germline V gene. V dropped 2 bases and J dropped 6 bases, with 17 bases sitting between them. The CDR3 is 15 residues long. The CDR3 reads CASSPKGGAVSEQYF. The CDR3 nucleotides read TGTGCCAGCTCACCAAAGGGGGGGGCGGTATCCGAGCAGTACTTC. Variable domain in full (rest from reference TRBV18 and TRBJ2-7): NAGVMQNPRHLVRRRGQEARLRCSPMKGHSHVYWYRQLPEEGLKFMVYLQKENIIDESGMPKERFSAEFPKEGPSILRIQQVVRGDSAAYFCASSPKGGAVSEQYFGPGTRLTVT.

The chain recombines TRBV10-1 with TRBJ2-2; D is undetermined. This CDR3 has 14 amino acids. Germline V gives CDR1 WNHNN, CDR2 SYGVQD (reference sequence). V lost 0 bases, J lost 6 bases, and 8 bases lay in between. This CDR3 is CASSESLRAGELFF. The CDR3 bases are TGCGCCAGCAGTGAGTCGCTGAGAGCCGGGGAGCTGTTTTTT.

J is TRBJ2-3 and V is TRBV5-4, with D perhaps matching TRBD2 (5 bases). The V gene lost 2 bases and the J gene lost 1 base, with 11 bases spanning the gap. CDR3 length: 15 residues. Germline V gene sequence: CDR1 SGHNT, CDR2 YYREEE (reference sequence). This chain's CDR3 is CASSFFGGRTDTQYF. The CDR3, as DNA: TGTGCCAGCAGCTTTTTCGGAGGTCGCACAGATACGCAGTATTTT.

V and J are TRBV27 and TRBJ1-2; 12 bases are shared with TRBD1. Germline CDR1 is MNHEY and CDR2 is SMNVEV (reference sequence). V shed 4 bases and J 5 bases; nucleotides not matched to a gene: 2. The CDR3 has 14 amino acids. The CDR3 protein is CASSWDRGLYGYTF. The CDR3 region has the DNA TGTGCCAGCAGTTGGGACAGGGGGCTTTATGGCTACACCTTC.

This chain links TRBV11-2 with TRBJ2-7, with 8 bases aligning to TRBD2. Germline CDR1 SGHAT, CDR2 FQNNGV. With V trimmed by 7 bases and J by 3 bases, 14 bases remained unmatched. The CDR3 length is 16 residues. The CDR3 region has the DNA TGTGCCAGCATTTCCAGTTGGTCGGGGGGGCGCTACGAGCAGTACTTC. Translation: CASISSWSGGRYEQYF.

J is TRBJ2-2 and V is TRBV5-4; 8 nucleotides line up with TRBD1. The junction had 6 bases not matched to a gene; V was cut back by 2 bases and J by 6 bases. Germline values: CDR1 SGHNT, CDR2 YYREEE (reference sequence). This CDR3 has 15 amino acids. The CDR3 reads CASSFRTGFPGELFF. CDR3 nucleotide sequence: TGTGCCAGCAGCTTCAGGACAGGGTTTCCCGGGGAGCTGTTTTTT.

The chain is built from TRBV5-4 and TRBJ2-5, with TRBD1 matching over 9 bases. Germline V CDR1 and CDR2: SGHNT, YYREEE (reference sequence). The CDR3 length is 15 residues. The junction had 4 bases not matched to a gene; V was cut back by 3 bases and J by 1 base. The CDR3 coding sequence is TGTGCCAGCAGCTCCGGACAGGGGCGCCAAGAGACCCAGTACTTC. It translates to CASSSGQGRQETQYF.

The V and J genes are TRBV10-3 and TRBJ1-3; no definite D call. Germline lookup yields CDR1 ENHRY and CDR2 SYGVKD. V was shortened by 5 bases and J by 3 bases, with 8 bases between the two germline ends. CDR3 length: 13 residues. The CDR3: CAISSGFGNTIYF. In nucleotides, the CDR3 is TGTGCCATCAGTTCCGGGTTTGGAAACACCATATATTTT.

The gene calls are TRBV18 and TRBJ1-4; 7 bases agree with TRBD1. CDR3 length: 17 amino acids. Per the germline V gene, CDR1 is KGHSH and CDR2 is LQKENI. V lost 1 base and J lost 0; bases outside the gene matches: 5. CDR3 amino acids: CASSPQGAYATNEKLFF. The CDR3 nucleotides are TGTGCCAGCTCACCACAGGGGGCGTATGCAACTAATGAAAAACTGTTTTTT.

J is TRBJ1-2 and V is TRBV30; D is ambiguous. CDR1 GTSNPN and CDR2 SVGIG come from the germline V gene (reference sequence). The germline V and J ends were trimmed by 4 bases and 4 bases, with 10 bases remaining between them. The CDR3 length is 12 residues. The DNA for the CDR3 is TGTGCCTGGAAGGAGGCTCCCTATGGCTACACCTTC. Translation: CAWKEAPYGYTF.

This sequence joins TRBV29-1 and TRBJ2-7, with 9 bases aligning to TRBD2. Germline values: CDR1 SQVTM, CDR2 ANQGSEA. Losses at the gene ends were 7 bases for V and 6 bases for J; bases not matched to a gene: 7. The CDR3 covers 12 residues. The CDR3 reads CSAGAGGIEQYF. The CDR3, as DNA: TGCAGCGCCGGCGCGGGGGGGATCGAGCAGTACTTC.

This chain uses TRBV5-4 with TRBJ2-1; no clear D. The length of the CDR3 is 14 residues. Trimming pared 0 bases from V and 7 bases from J, leaving 11 bases between. Germline values: CDR1 SGHNT, CDR2 YYREEE (reference sequence). The CDR3 sequence is CASSLGLHLNEQFF. For the CDR3, the DNA is TGTGCCAGCAGCTTGGGACTTCACCTAAATGAGCAGTTCTTC.

The sample holds a few counts of this clone. The rearrangement uses TRBV2 and TRBJ1-6; 9 bases match TRBD1. The CDR3 totals 16 residues. J gave up 9 bases and V 6 bases, and 12 bases lay outside the gene matches. CDR1 and CDR2 (germline): SNHLY, FYNNEI. This CDR3 is CASSDGTGFEVSPLHF. The CDR3 DNA follows: TGTGCCAGCAGCGACGGGACAGGGTTTGAGGTTTCACCCCTCCACTTT.